A selection of T cell receptor beta chains follows, all from one sample in a study of T cells in Graves' hyperthyroidism and ophthalmopathy. TCRdb re-derived calls from the multiplex PCR reads in MiXCR, one entry per CDR3 protein. The sample consists of roughly 500,000 distinct CDR3 sequences, approximately 16% of them appearing once. The sequencing sample was made of blood. The receptors derive from a woman aged 25 to 45 with Graves' ophthalmopathy. CDR3s include the opening cysteine and the closing phenylalanine or tryptophan. D genes are given only for firm matches. Size is omitted from some rows. Given values are once, few, many or a class for expanded clones.

j_call: TRBJ1-2
v_call: TRBV6-1
d_call: -
clone_size: few
cdr3_aa: CASSADGSRRGYGYTF
cdr3_nt: TGTGCCAGCAGTGCCGACGGATCCCGGAGAGGATATGGCTACACCTTC

j_call: TRBJ2-2
v_call: TRBV6-1
d_call: -
clone_size: many
cdr3_aa: CASRPQGTPNTGELFF
cdr3_nt: TGTGCCAGCAGACCCCAAGGGACACCGAACACCGGGGAGCTGTTTTTT

j_call: TRBJ1-4
v_call: TRBV15
d_call: TRBD1
clone_size: many
cdr3_aa: CATSLGTGLNEKLFF
cdr3_nt: TGTGCCACCAGCCTGGGGACAGGGTTGAATGAAAAACTGTTTTTT

j_call: TRBJ2-1
v_call: TRBV3-1
d_call: -
clone_size: many
cdr3_aa: CASSQRGNNEQFF
cdr3_nt: TGTGCCAGCAGCCAACGAGGGAACAATGAGCAGTTCTTC

j_call: TRBJ2-5
v_call: TRBV5-4
d_call: TRBD2
clone_size: many
cdr3_aa: CASSLRDYFQETQYF
cdr3_nt: TGTGCCAGCAGCTTGAGGGACTACTTCCAAGAGACCCAGTACTTC

j_call: TRBJ2-7
v_call: TRBV7-9
d_call: TRBD2
clone_size: few
cdr3_aa: CASSPSGSGRAVYEQYF
cdr3_nt: TGTGCCAGCAGCCCCTCGGGCAGCGGGAGGGCCGTGTACGAGCAGTACTTC

j_call: TRBJ2-1
v_call: TRBV20-1
d_call: -
clone_size: -
cdr3_aa: CSAALGIGNEQFF
cdr3_nt: TGCAGTGCTGCCCTGGGTATCGGGAATGAGCAGTTCTTC

j_call: TRBJ2-7
v_call: TRBV20-1
d_call: TRBD2
clone_size: few
cdr3_aa: CSAPSGRLAVYEQYF
cdr3_nt: TGCAGTGCCCCGTCAGGTCGGCTAGCGGTCTACGAGCAGTACTTC

j_call: TRBJ2-1
v_call: TRBV29-1
d_call: TRBD2
clone_size: many
cdr3_aa: CSGREPLNEQFF
cdr3_nt: TGCAGCGGGCGGGAGCCTCTCAATGAGCAGTTCTTC

j_call: TRBJ2-1
v_call: TRBV28
d_call: TRBD2
clone_size: many
cdr3_aa: CASRRELGNEQFF
cdr3_nt: TGTGCCAGCAGGCGGGAGTTGGGCAATGAGCAGTTCTTC

j_call: TRBJ2-4
v_call: TRBV12-3/TRBV12-4
d_call: -
clone_size: -
cdr3_aa: CASSQRRGGNIQYF
cdr3_nt: TGTGCCAGCAGCCAAAGGAGGGGCGGGAACATTCAGTACTTC

j_call: TRBJ2-7
v_call: TRBV6-2/TRBV6-3
d_call: TRBD2
clone_size: -
cdr3_aa: CASLRSGAGGQYF
cdr3_nt: TGTGCCAGCCTACGGTCAGGGGCGGGAGGGCAGTACTTC

j_call: TRBJ1-2
v_call: TRBV6-5
d_call: -
clone_size: many
cdr3_aa: CASSYSEASYGYTF
cdr3_nt: TGTGCCAGCAGTTACTCGGAGGCTTCCTATGGCTACACCTTC

j_call: TRBJ2-4
v_call: TRBV19
d_call: -
clone_size: -
cdr3_aa: CASSVQLSQGNIQYF
cdr3_nt: TGTGCCAGTAGTGTCCAGCTGAGCCAGGGAAACATTCAGTACTTC

j_call: TRBJ2-7
v_call: TRBV7-2
d_call: TRBD1
clone_size: many
cdr3_aa: CASSLVRTGNHEQYF
cdr3_nt: TGTGCCAGCAGCTTAGTGAGGACAGGGAACCACGAGCAGTACTTC

j_call: TRBJ2-2
v_call: TRBV6-1
d_call: TRBD2
clone_size: few
cdr3_aa: CASSEAWIAGGTGELFF
cdr3_nt: TGTGCCAGCAGTGAAGCATGGATAGCGGGAGGTACCGGGGAGCTGTTTTTT

j_call: TRBJ1-1
v_call: TRBV11-3
d_call: -
clone_size: many
cdr3_aa: CASSLGGGRNTEAFF
cdr3_nt: TGTGCCAGCAGCTTAGGGGGGGGTAGGAACACTGAAGCTTTCTTT

j_call: TRBJ2-5
v_call: TRBV28
d_call: -
clone_size: many
cdr3_aa: CAIGRLYQETQYF
cdr3_nt: TGTGCCATTGGAAGGCTGTACCAAGAGACCCAGTACTTC

j_call: TRBJ1-5
v_call: TRBV3-1
d_call: -
clone_size: many
cdr3_aa: CASSQGSGTTSNQPQHF
cdr3_nt: TGTGCCAGCAGCCAAGGGTCAGGGACCACTAGCAATCAGCCCCAGCATTTT

j_call: TRBJ2-2
v_call: TRBV20-1
d_call: TRBD2
clone_size: -
cdr3_aa: CSARDSGRPWNTGELFF
cdr3_nt: TGCAGTGCTAGAGACAGCGGGAGGCCCTGGAACACCGGGGAGCTGTTTTTT

j_call: TRBJ2-1
v_call: TRBV9
d_call: -
clone_size: few
cdr3_aa: CASSVVPGRVLNEQFF
cdr3_nt: TGTGCCAGCAGCGTAGTCCCAGGACGCGTCCTTAATGAGCAGTTCTTC

j_call: TRBJ2-1
v_call: TRBV7-8
d_call: -
clone_size: many
cdr3_aa: CASSPRWGRKADEQFF
cdr3_nt: TGTGCCAGCAGCCCCCGTTGGGGGAGGAAAGCCGATGAGCAGTTCTTC

j_call: TRBJ2-3
v_call: TRBV15
d_call: -
clone_size: many
cdr3_aa: CATSRVPTPQITDTQYF
cdr3_nt: TGTGCCACCAGCAGAGTCCCTACTCCGCAAATTACAGATACGCAGTATTTT

j_call: TRBJ2-7
v_call: TRBV29-1
d_call: -
clone_size: few
cdr3_aa: CSVVTWTYEQYF
cdr3_nt: TGCAGCGTCGTAACGTGGACCTACGAGCAGTACTTC

j_call: TRBJ2-7
v_call: TRBV7-8
d_call: -
clone_size: many
cdr3_aa: CASSLEDRLYEQYF
cdr3_nt: TGTGCCAGCAGCTTAGAGGACAGACTCTACGAGCAGTACTTC

j_call: TRBJ2-5
v_call: TRBV7-9
d_call: -
clone_size: many
cdr3_aa: CASTLDRNQETQYF
cdr3_nt: TGTGCCAGCACCTTGGACAGAAATCAAGAGACCCAGTACTTC

j_call: TRBJ1-3
v_call: TRBV20-1
d_call: TRBD1
clone_size: many
cdr3_aa: CSARGQGRNTIYF
cdr3_nt: TGCAGTGCTAGAGGACAGGGGAGGAACACCATATATTTT

j_call: TRBJ2-7
v_call: TRBV20-1
d_call: -
clone_size: many
cdr3_aa: CSAGSPYEQYF
cdr3_nt: TGCAGTGCTGGCTCCCCCTACGAGCAGTACTTC

j_call: TRBJ2-7
v_call: TRBV27
d_call: -
clone_size: many
cdr3_aa: CASSWGREQYF
cdr3_nt: TGTGCCAGCAGTTGGGGGCGCGAGCAGTACTTC

j_call: TRBJ2-2
v_call: TRBV29-1
d_call: -
clone_size: few
cdr3_aa: CSVQEGGTGELFF
cdr3_nt: TGCAGCGTCCAAGAAGGGGGGACCGGGGAGCTGTTTTTT

j_call: TRBJ2-2
v_call: TRBV9
d_call: -
clone_size: -
cdr3_aa: CASSPIPMRELFF
cdr3_nt: TGTGCCAGCAGCCCGATTCCAATGCGGGAGCTGTTTTTT

j_call: TRBJ2-5
v_call: TRBV7-2
d_call: TRBD2
clone_size: few
cdr3_aa: CASSFPPGRTSVETQYF
cdr3_nt: TGTGCCAGCAGCTTCCCTCCAGGGCGGACTAGCGTGGAGACCCAGTACTTC

j_call: TRBJ1-2
v_call: TRBV5-4
d_call: TRBD1
clone_size: -
cdr3_aa: CASSLQGGENYGYTF
cdr3_nt: TGTGCCAGCAGCTTGCAGGGGGGCGAGAACTATGGCTACACCTTC

j_call: TRBJ1-4
v_call: TRBV7-3
d_call: TRBD1
clone_size: few
cdr3_aa: CASSPKGGVGEKLFF
cdr3_nt: TGTGCCAGCAGCCCTAAAGGGGGCGTGGGTGAAAAACTGTTTTTT

j_call: TRBJ2-7
v_call: TRBV15
d_call: TRBD1
clone_size: few
cdr3_aa: CATSSGQGDYEQYF
cdr3_nt: TGTGCCACCAGCAGCGGACAGGGGGACTACGAGCAGTACTTC

j_call: TRBJ2-7
v_call: TRBV5-4
d_call: -
clone_size: few
cdr3_aa: CASSLESAYEQYF
cdr3_nt: TGTGCCAGCAGCTTGGAAAGCGCCTACGAGCAGTACTTC

j_call: TRBJ2-7
v_call: TRBV7-9
d_call: -
clone_size: -
cdr3_aa: CASSGAQAGYEQYF
cdr3_nt: TGTGCCAGCAGCGGGGCCCAAGCAGGCTACGAGCAGTACTTC

j_call: TRBJ2-5
v_call: TRBV28
d_call: -
clone_size: many
cdr3_aa: CASRPQGETQYF
cdr3_nt: TGTGCCAGCAGGCCCCAGGGGGAGACCCAGTACTTC

j_call: TRBJ2-7
v_call: TRBV6-2/TRBV6-3
d_call: -
clone_size: -
cdr3_aa: CASSWDTGNLYEQYF
cdr3_nt: TGTGCCAGCAGTTGGGACACCGGTAACCTCTACGAGCAGTACTTC

j_call: TRBJ2-1
v_call: TRBV28
d_call: -
clone_size: many
cdr3_aa: CASSLSSGDEQFF
cdr3_nt: TGTGCCAGCAGTTTATCGTCAGGGGATGAGCAGTTCTTC

j_call: TRBJ2-2
v_call: TRBV9
d_call: TRBD2
clone_size: many
cdr3_aa: CASSAPTSGGELFF
cdr3_nt: TGTGCCAGCAGCGCCCCGACTAGCGGCGGGGAGCTGTTTTTT

j_call: TRBJ2-1
v_call: TRBV20-1
d_call: -
clone_size: few
cdr3_aa: CSARDPRLVSEQFF
cdr3_nt: TGCAGTGCTAGAGACCCCCGACTAGTCTCTGAGCAGTTCTTC

j_call: TRBJ2-1
v_call: TRBV28
d_call: TRBD1
clone_size: many
cdr3_aa: CASSLSSTGDRGEQFF
cdr3_nt: TGTGCCAGCAGTTTATCTTCGACAGGGGACCGCGGCGAGCAGTTCTTC

j_call: TRBJ1-5
v_call: TRBV10-2
d_call: -
clone_size: -
cdr3_aa: CASRAANQPQHF
cdr3_nt: TGCGCCAGCAGGGCCGCGAATCAGCCCCAGCATTTT

j_call: TRBJ2-1
v_call: TRBV12-3/TRBV12-4
d_call: -
clone_size: few
cdr3_aa: CASSLHERQAGNEQFF
cdr3_nt: TGTGCCAGCAGTTTGCACGAGAGACAGGCGGGCAATGAGCAGTTCTTC

j_call: TRBJ1-2
v_call: TRBV6-5
d_call: TRBD1
clone_size: -
cdr3_aa: CASSYLSRGTDYGYTF
cdr3_nt: TGTGCCAGCAGTTACCTCAGCCGCGGGACAGATTATGGCTACACCTTC

j_call: TRBJ1-5
v_call: TRBV18
d_call: TRBD1
clone_size: many
cdr3_aa: CASSEQGSREPQHF
cdr3_nt: TGTGCCAGCTCCGAACAGGGGTCGAGGGAGCCCCAGCATTTT

j_call: TRBJ1-1
v_call: TRBV28
d_call: -
clone_size: many
cdr3_aa: CASSHIGSWDLQNTEAFF
cdr3_nt: TGTGCCAGCAGCCATATTGGATCTTGGGACTTACAGAACACTGAAGCTTTCTTT

j_call: TRBJ2-3
v_call: TRBV7-2
d_call: TRBD2
clone_size: many
cdr3_aa: CASSLGGLAGDTQYF
cdr3_nt: TGTGCCAGCAGCTTAGGGGGACTAGCGGGAGATACGCAGTATTTT

j_call: TRBJ2-1
v_call: TRBV6-7
d_call: -
clone_size: -
cdr3_aa: CASSYEGGGEFANNEQFF
cdr3_nt: TGTGCCAGCAGTTACGAAGGGGGAGGAGAGTTCGCGAACAATGAGCAGTTCTTC

j_call: TRBJ2-2
v_call: TRBV6-9
d_call: TRBD1
clone_size: few
cdr3_aa: CASSYSGTGFVFRSGELFF
cdr3_nt: TGTGCCAGCAGCTATTCGGGGACAGGGTTCGTTTTTCGGTCCGGGGAGCTGTTTTTT

j_call: TRBJ2-1
v_call: TRBV20-1
d_call: TRBD2
clone_size: -
cdr3_aa: CSAGSGGSYNEQFF
cdr3_nt: TGCAGTGCTGGTAGCGGGGGATCCTACAATGAGCAGTTCTTC

j_call: TRBJ1-2
v_call: TRBV29-1
d_call: -
clone_size: -
cdr3_aa: CSVSGDFGYTF
cdr3_nt: TGCAGCGTTTCAGGGGATTTCGGCTACACCTTC

j_call: TRBJ2-3
v_call: TRBV9
d_call: -
clone_size: -
cdr3_aa: CASSVGSKSDTQYF
cdr3_nt: TGTGCCAGCAGCGTGGGGTCTAAGTCAGATACGCAGTATTTT

j_call: TRBJ2-3
v_call: TRBV7-2
d_call: TRBD2
clone_size: many
cdr3_aa: CASRPTSGSVDTQYF
cdr3_nt: TGTGCCAGCAGACCAACTAGCGGGAGCGTAGATACGCAGTATTTT

j_call: TRBJ2-3
v_call: TRBV4-1
d_call: -
clone_size: -
cdr3_aa: CASSQALGGTQYF
cdr3_nt: TGCGCCAGCAGCCAAGCATTGGGCGGTACGCAGTATTTT

j_call: TRBJ1-5
v_call: TRBV6-2/TRBV6-3
d_call: -
clone_size: many
cdr3_aa: CASSYFRQTSNQPQHF
cdr3_nt: TGTGCCAGCAGTTACTTCCGACAGACTAGCAATCAGCCCCAGCATTTT

j_call: TRBJ1-1
v_call: TRBV4-3
d_call: -
clone_size: -
cdr3_aa: CASSPDLGGMNTEAFF
cdr3_nt: TGCGCCAGCAGCCCCGACCTTGGGGGAATGAACACTGAAGCTTTCTTT

j_call: TRBJ2-1
v_call: TRBV20-1
d_call: TRBD2
clone_size: many
cdr3_aa: CSARGGRARVDNEQFF
cdr3_nt: TGCAGTGCTAGAGGCGGGAGGGCCAGAGTGGACAATGAGCAGTTCTTC